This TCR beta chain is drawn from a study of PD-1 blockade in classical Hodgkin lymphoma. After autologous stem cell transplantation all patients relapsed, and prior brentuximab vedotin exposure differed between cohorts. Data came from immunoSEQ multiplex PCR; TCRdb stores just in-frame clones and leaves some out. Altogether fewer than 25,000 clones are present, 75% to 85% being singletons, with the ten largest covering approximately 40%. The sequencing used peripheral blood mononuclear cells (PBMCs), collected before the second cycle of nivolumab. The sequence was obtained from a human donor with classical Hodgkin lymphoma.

For the CDR3, the DNA is TGCGCCAGCAGCCAAGATCGCTTGCAGCCCCAGCATTTT. Residues: CASSQDRLQPQHF. The chain combines TRBV4-3 with TRBJ1-5; D not certain. Between the trimmed V and J ends, which lost 0 bases and 7 bases, there was a span of 7 bases. The CDR3 loop spans 13 amino acids. The germline V gene encodes CDR1 LGHNA and CDR2 YSLEER.